This paragraph covers one TCR beta chain sequence. Its antigen remains unknown. Assay execution proceeded at the deep level. The assay was immunoSEQ multiplex PCR, and TCRdb's table has in-frame clones only and misses some. The sample holds about 1 million clones, under 80% seen once. The entry originates in a study of shared clonotypes between healthy human individuals. Study-level background: The people who gave samples were two women and a few men aged 18 to 49.

Study observations and caveats: It was expected that sequencing depth would affect clonotype sharing among donors. Between a handful of donors, naive CD4 clonotypes were shared at a level of roughly 5.5%.

The germline V gene encodes CDR1 LGHNT and CDR2 FRNRAP. The CDR3 has 16 residues. Trimming removed 6 bases from V and 8 bases from J; junction bases left unmatched: 7. Sample: memory CD4+ T cells sorted from blood. Subset of the sample: CD45RA-negative fraction. The source of this sequence is a man between 18 and 35 years old in good health. The rearrangement links TRBV12-5 to TRBJ2-2; 15 positions agree with TRBD2. CDR3 in DNA: TGTGCTAGTGGAATGGGGACTAGCGGGAGGACAGGGGAGCTGTTTTTT. It specifies CASGMGTSGRTGELFF.